The 14 T cell receptor beta chains listed next were all sequenced from one sample in a study of cytomegalovirus exposure and HLA in healthy donors. PCR amplification relied on 60 Vbeta primers (plus 13 Jbeta primers). The repertoire was sequenced with immunoSEQ multiplex PCR; TCRdb's copy has only in-frame clones and lacks some. The sample has almost 80,000 clones, about 68% seen once. Input material: PBMCs. These receptors were obtained from a woman aged 50 to 65 in good health and CMV-seropositive.

The chain couples TRBV5-1 to TRBJ1-1, with D possibly TRBD1 on 5 matching bases. The CDR3 length is 13 residues. The germline V and J ends were trimmed by 7 bases and 1 base, with 11 bases remaining between them. Germline CDR1 reads SGHRS; CDR2 reads YFSETQ. CDR3 DNA sequence: TGCGCCAGCGCGATCGGGGGGAACACTGAAGCTTTCTTT. Encoded protein: CASAIGGNTEAFF.

The count of this clone is one. The J gene is TRBJ1-2, the V gene TRBV19; D is ambiguous. V gave up 5 bases and J gave up 2 bases, with 6 bases separating them. Looked up from germline, CDR1 is LNHDA and CDR2 is SQIVND (reference sequence). The CDR3 has 12 residues. CDR3 in amino acids: CASSGRNYGYTF. The CDR3 DNA follows: TGTGCCAGTAGTGGGAGGAACTATGGCTACACCTTC.

This clone was detected only a few times. V usage is TRBV5-4 and J usage is TRBJ2-5; TRBD2 might be the D (7 bases). Looked up from germline, CDR1 is SGHNT and CDR2 is YYREEE (reference sequence). Between the trimmed V and J ends, which lost 1 base and 5 bases, there was a span of 15 bases. This CDR3 has 15 residues. CDR3 amino acids: CASSLKQGGGETQYF. The CDR3 nucleotides are TGTGCCAGCAGCTTGAAACAGGGCGGGGGTGAGACCCAGTACTTC.

The gene calls are TRBV9 and TRBJ2-1; 12 bases fit TRBD2. V lost 4 bases and J lost 8; bases outside the gene matches: 7. Per the germline V gene, CDR1 is SGDLS and CDR2 is YYNGEE. The CDR3 runs to 15 residues. CDR3 sequence: CASSPSGGARDEQFF. The DNA of the CDR3 is TGTGCCAGCAGCCCTAGCGGGGGGGCCAGGGATGAGCAGTTCTTC.

The chain couples TRBV4-1 to TRBJ2-1; TRBD2 agrees at 8 bases. The junction had 8 bases not matched to a gene; V was cut back by 1 base and J by 9 bases. Germline assignment: CDR1 MGHRA and CDR2 YSYEKL. The length of the CDR3 is 15 residues. CDR3 in DNA: TGCGCCAGCAGCCAAGGGGCCGGGGGGGCAGCTGAGCAGTTCTTC. It encodes CASSQGAGGAAEQFF.

This chain joins TRBV2 and TRBJ1-2, with a weak D call TRBD1 (6 bases). V was clipped by 6 bases and J by 2 bases, with 13 bases between them. The CDR3 is 14 amino acids. CDR1 is SNHLY, CDR2 FYNNEI, per germline. The CDR3 DNA follows: TGTGCCAGCAGCTGGGACACCCCAAACTATGGCTACACCTTC. Translation gives CASSWDTPNYGYTF.

This clone was seen only a few times. This chain uses TRBV27 with TRBJ1-4; 9 bases are a match to TRBD1. The trim removed 6 bases at V and 8 bases at J, leaving 16 bases unmatched. CDR1 MNHEY and CDR2 SMNVEV come from the germline V gene (reference sequence). This CDR3 comprises 17 residues. The CDR3 region has the DNA TGTGCCAGCAGCCGACTTATCATACAGGGGGCGCGCGAAAAACTGTTTTTT. Protein: CASSRLIIQGAREKLFF.

The genes are TRBV7-2 and TRBJ2-2; tentative D call: TRBD2 (6 bases). From germline, CDR1 is SGHTA and CDR2 FQGNSA. V shed 1 base and J shed 5 bases, with 14 bases lying between them. CDR3 length: 16 amino acids. The CDR3 protein is CASSLGLGTDTGELFF. Here the CDR3 DNA reads TGTGCCAGCAGCTTAGGACTCGGGACTGATACCGGGGAGCTGTTTTTT.

The V call is TRBV29-1, the J call TRBJ1-2; D ambiguous. V was clipped by 7 bases and J by 3 bases, with 12 bases between them. The CDR3 contains 12 residues. Germline V gene sequence: CDR1 SQVTM, CDR2 ANQGSEA. DNA of the CDR3: TGCAGCGCTGCCAAGAGCGACTATGGCTACACCTTC. Protein sequence: CSAAKSDYGYTF.

The gene calls are TRBV7-8 and TRBJ2-7; weak D call: TRBD1 (5 bases). Germline assignment: CDR1 SGHVS and CDR2 FQNEAQ. With 8 bases removed from V and 1 base from J, the gap between germline ends came to 12 bases. CDR3 size: 13 residues. In DNA, the CDR3 is TGTGCCAGCTCACAGGCCAGTTCCTACGAGCAGTACGTC. The encoded protein is CASSQASSYEQYV.

This clone was observed a few times. The DNA of the CDR3 is TGTGCCAGCAGCTTAGGGACAGGGGGCGGCTACACCTTC. Protein: CASSLGTGGGYTF. This chain uses TRBV7-3 with TRBJ1-2, with 12 positions matching TRBD1. This CDR3 contains 13 residues. Germline trimming cut 2 bases from V and 8 bases from J; bases unmatched to any gene: 0. The V gene's germline CDR1 is SGHTA and CDR2 FQGTGA. The full variable domain, in which reference TRBV7-3 and TRBJ1-2 provide the parts outside the CDR3, is GAGVSQTPSNKVTEKGKYVELRCDPISGHTALYWYRQSLGQGPEFLIYFQGTGAADDSGLPNDRFFAVRPEGSVSTLKIQRTERGDSAVYLCASSLGTGGGYTFGSGTRLTVV.

The chain recombines TRBV4-2 with TRBJ2-3, with 8 nucleotides matching TRBD2. Germline V gene sequence: CDR1 LGHNA, CDR2 YNFKEQ. The junction had 5 bases not matched to a gene; V was cut back by 6 bases and J by 0 bases. The CDR3 sequence is 15 residues long. CDR3 sequence reads: CASSNLAGSTDTQYF. CDR3 nucleotide sequence: TGTGCCAGCAGTAATTTAGCGGGGAGCACAGATACGCAGTATTTT.

The table lists this clone with a few counts. V usage is TRBV13 and J usage is TRBJ1-3; TRBD1 might be the D (5 bases). The CDR3 is 19 amino acids. V lost 0 bases to trimming and J lost 2 bases, with 20 bases between them. Germline lookup yields CDR1 PRHDT and CDR2 FYEKMQ (reference sequence). CDR3 DNA sequence: TGTGCCAGCAGCTTAGGCTCCGGACACCTAATCGAGACTGGAAACACCATATATTTT. Residues: CASSLGSGHLIETGNTIYF.

A remark on this clone: Its ends do not fully match the called genes, so a read error is possible. V usage is TRBV7-9 and J usage is TRBJ1-4; D possibly corresponds to TRBD1 (5 bases). The CDR3 contains 14 residues. CDR1 and CDR2 from the germline V gene are SEHNR and FQNEAQ (reference sequence). The CDR3, as DNA: TGTTCCAGCAGCTTAACCGGGGGTCGGGAAAAACTGTTTTTT. Encoded protein: CSSSLTGGREKLFF.